The clone carrying this T cell receptor (beta chain) was counted a single time. As originally analysed: Researchers report that nucleated cell counts were estimated from reference gene primer amplification. Using immunoSEQ multiplex PCR, the repertoire was profiled, and TCRdb retains in-frame clones only, with some absent. Clone size and V and J calls were adopted from that table, with D and trimming inferred from the DNA. This sample yields around 120,000 clones, of which 70% to 85% are seen a single time; 7.5% belongs to the top ten. The CDR3 totals 13 residues. Germline-derived CDR1 and CDR2 are ENHRY and SYGVKD. Deletions cut 4 bases from V and 6 bases from J, with 10 bases between. These data belong to a study of blood T cell repertoires in COVID-19. As for the study in general: The United States, Italy and Spain supplied acute and convalescent COVID-19 samples. The analysed material was cDNA or gDNA that came from T cells, B-cell-depleted T cells, or PBMCs.

The V and J genes are TRBV10-3 and TRBJ2-4, with D possibly being TRBD2 (5 bases). Sequencing was performed on peripheral blood. The TCR sequence derives from a man between 65 and 85 years old with active or convalescent COVID-19. CDR3 sequence: CAISVDFLNIQYF. Written as DNA, the CDR3 is TGTGCCATCAGTGTGGACTTTCTAAACATTCAGTACTTC.